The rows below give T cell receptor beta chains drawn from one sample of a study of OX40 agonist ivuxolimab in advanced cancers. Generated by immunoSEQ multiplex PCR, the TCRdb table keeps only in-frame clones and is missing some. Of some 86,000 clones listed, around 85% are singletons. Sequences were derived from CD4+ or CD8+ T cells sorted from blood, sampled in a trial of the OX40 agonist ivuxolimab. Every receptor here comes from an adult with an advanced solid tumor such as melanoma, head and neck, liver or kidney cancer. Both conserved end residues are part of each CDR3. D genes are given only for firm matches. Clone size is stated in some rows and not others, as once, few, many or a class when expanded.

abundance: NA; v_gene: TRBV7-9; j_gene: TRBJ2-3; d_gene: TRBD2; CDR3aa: CASSPKAGEYTDTQYF; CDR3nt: TGTGCCAGCAGCCCCAAGGCGGGAGAGTACACAGATACGCAGTATTTT
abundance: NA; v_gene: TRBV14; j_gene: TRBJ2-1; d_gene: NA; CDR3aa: CASSPGVYNEQFF; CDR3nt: TGTGCCAGCAGCCCCGGGGTCTACAATGAGCAGTTCTTC
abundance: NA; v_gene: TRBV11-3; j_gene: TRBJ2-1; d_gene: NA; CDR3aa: CASSLESDSTYNEQFF; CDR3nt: TGTGCCAGCAGCTTAGAAAGTGACTCTACCTACAATGAGCAGTTCTTC
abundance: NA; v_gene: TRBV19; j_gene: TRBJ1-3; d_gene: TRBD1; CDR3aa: CASSPRQGIGNTIYF; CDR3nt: TGTGCCAGTAGTCCCCGACAGGGTATAGGAAACACCATATATTTT
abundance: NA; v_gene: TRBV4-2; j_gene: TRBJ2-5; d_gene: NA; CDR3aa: CASSHPREGLHETQYF; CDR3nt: TGTGCCAGCAGCCATCCGCGGGAAGGGCTTCACGAGACCCAGTACTTC
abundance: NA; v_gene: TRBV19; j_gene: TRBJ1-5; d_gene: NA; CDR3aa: CASNEGGDYQPQHF; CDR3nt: TGTGCCAGTAATGAGGGCGGGGATTATCAGCCCCAGCATTTT
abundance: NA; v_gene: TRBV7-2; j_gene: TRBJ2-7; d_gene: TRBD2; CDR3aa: CASSLWTSSSYEQYF; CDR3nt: TGTGCCAGCAGCTTGTGGACTAGCTCTTCCTACGAGCAGTACTTC
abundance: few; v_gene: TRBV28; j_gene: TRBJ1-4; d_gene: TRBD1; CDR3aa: CASSLAQGGEKLFF; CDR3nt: TGTGCCAGCAGTTTGGCTCAGGGGGGCGAAAAACTGTTTTTT
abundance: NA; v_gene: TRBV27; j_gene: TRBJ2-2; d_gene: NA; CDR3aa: CASSLTANTGELFF; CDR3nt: TGTGCCAGCAGTCTGACAGCGAACACCGGGGAGCTGTTTTTT
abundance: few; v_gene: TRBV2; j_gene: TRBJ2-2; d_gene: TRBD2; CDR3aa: CASRGLANTGELFF; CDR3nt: TGTGCCAGCAGGGGACTAGCGAACACCGGGGAGCTGTTTTTT
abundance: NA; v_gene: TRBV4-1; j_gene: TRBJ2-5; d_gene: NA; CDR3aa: CASSRLRHKETQYF; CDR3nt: TGCGCCAGCAGCCGGTTACGGCACAAAGAGACCCAGTACTTC
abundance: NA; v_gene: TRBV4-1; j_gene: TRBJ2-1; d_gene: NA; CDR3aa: CASSQFPTGTRGEQFF; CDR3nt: TGCGCCAGCAGCCAATTCCCGACCGGGACGAGGGGTGAGCAGTTCTTC
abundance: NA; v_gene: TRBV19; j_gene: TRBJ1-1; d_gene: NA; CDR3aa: CASSIGQGNTEAFF; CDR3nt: TGTGCCAGTAGTATTGGCCAGGGGAACACTGAAGCTTTCTTT
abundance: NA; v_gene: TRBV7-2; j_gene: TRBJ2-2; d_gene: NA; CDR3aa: CASSLRITGLNTGELFF; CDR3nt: TGTGCCAGCAGCTTGAGAATCACGGGACTTAACACCGGGGAGCTGTTTTTT
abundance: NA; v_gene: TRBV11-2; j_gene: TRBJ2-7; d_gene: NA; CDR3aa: CASSSLGQALYEQYF; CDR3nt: TGTGCCAGCAGCTCCCTCGGCCAAGCACTCTACGAGCAGTACTTC
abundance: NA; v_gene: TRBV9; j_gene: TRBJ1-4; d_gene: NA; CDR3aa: CASSAGLNEKLFF; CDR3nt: TGTGCCAGCAGCGCCGGCCTTAATGAAAAACTGTTTTTT
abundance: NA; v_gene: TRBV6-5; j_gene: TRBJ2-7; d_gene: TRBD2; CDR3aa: CASSSTGGSYEQYF; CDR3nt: TGTGCCAGCAGCTCTACGGGGGGTTCCTACGAGCAGTACTTC
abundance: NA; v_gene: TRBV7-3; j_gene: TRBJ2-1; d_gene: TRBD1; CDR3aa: CASSLPGTAEQFF; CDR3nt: TGTGCCAGCAGCTTACCCGGGACAGCTGAGCAGTTCTTC
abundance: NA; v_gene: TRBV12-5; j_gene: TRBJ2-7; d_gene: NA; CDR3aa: CASGLVPGTYEQYF; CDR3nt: TGTGCTAGTGGTTTGGTACCAGGGACCTACGAGCAGTACTTC
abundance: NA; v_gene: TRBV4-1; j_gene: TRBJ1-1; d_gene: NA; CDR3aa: CASSQPKRNTEAFF; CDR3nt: TGCGCCAGCAGCCAACCTAAAAGGAACACTGAAGCTTTCTTT
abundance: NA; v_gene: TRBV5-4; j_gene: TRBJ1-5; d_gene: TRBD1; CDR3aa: CASSLAGGEPQHF; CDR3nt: TGTGCCAGCAGCTTAGCAGGGGGAGAGCCCCAGCATTTT
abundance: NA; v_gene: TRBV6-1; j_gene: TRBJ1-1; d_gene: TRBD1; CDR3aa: CASSQGPGGQRTEAFF; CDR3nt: TGTGCCAGCAGTCAAGGCCCAGGGGGCCAGAGGACTGAAGCTTTCTTT
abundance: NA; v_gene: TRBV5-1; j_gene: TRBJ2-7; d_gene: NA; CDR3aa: CASSEDSRGYEQYF; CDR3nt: TGCGCCAGCAGCGAGGACAGCCGCGGCTACGAGCAGTACTTC
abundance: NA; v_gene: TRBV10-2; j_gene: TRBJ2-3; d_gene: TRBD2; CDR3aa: CASKAGRATDTQYF; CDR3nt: TGCGCCAGCAAGGCCGGGAGGGCCACAGATACGCAGTATTTT
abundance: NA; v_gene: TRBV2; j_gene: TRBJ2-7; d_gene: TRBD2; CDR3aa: CASTLGAGGPGNEQYF; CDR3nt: TGTGCCAGCACCCTAGGGGCGGGAGGGCCAGGGAACGAGCAGTACTTC
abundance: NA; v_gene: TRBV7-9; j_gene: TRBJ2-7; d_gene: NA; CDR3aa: CASSLETATLSYEQYF; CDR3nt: TGTGCCAGCAGCTTAGAGACAGCGACCCTCTCCTACGAGCAGTACTTC
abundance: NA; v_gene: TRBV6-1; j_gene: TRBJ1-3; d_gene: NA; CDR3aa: CASSEFGGPGNTIYF; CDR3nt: TGTGCCAGCAGTGAGTTCGGGGGCCCTGGAAACACCATATATTTT
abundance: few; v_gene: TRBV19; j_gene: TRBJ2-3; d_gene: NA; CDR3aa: CASGRTTSPDTQYF; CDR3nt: TGTGCCAGTGGACGCACTACATCCCCAGATACGCAGTATTTT
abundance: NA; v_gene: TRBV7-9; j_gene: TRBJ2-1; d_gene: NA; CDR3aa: CASSLQGPPYNEQFF; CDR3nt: TGTGCCAGCAGCTTACAAGGGCCACCCTACAATGAGCAGTTCTTC